These T cell receptor beta chains were read from a single sample in a study of shared clonotypes between healthy human individuals. Profiled with immunoSEQ multiplex PCR; TCRdb holds only in-frame clones, not every one. The sample yields 660,000 or so clones, approximately 96% seen once. Sequences were obtained from naive CD8+ T cells sorted from blood. These receptors originate from a woman under 40 in good health. The CDR3 runs from the conserved cysteine through the conserved F or W. Each record gives: J gene, clone size, D gene, V gene, CDR3 DNA, CDR3 protein. D genes are given only for firm matches. Clone size is given for some rows only: seen once, a few or many times, or a class if the clone is expanded.

J gene: TRBJ2-7; clone size: -; D gene: TRBD1; V gene: TRBV27; CDR3 DNA: TGTGCCAGCAGTCCCAGACAGGGACGTAACGAGCAGTACTTC; CDR3 protein: CASSPRQGRNEQYF
J gene: TRBJ2-1; clone size: once; D gene: TRBD2; V gene: TRBV5-6; CDR3 DNA: TGTGCCAGCAGCACTCTAGCGGGAGAAAATTACAATGAGCAGTTCTTC; CDR3 protein: CASSTLAGENYNEQFF
J gene: TRBJ2-7; clone size: -; D gene: TRBD1; V gene: TRBV7-9; CDR3 DNA: TGTGCCGCAGGGGACAGCCCCTACGAGCAGTACTTC; CDR3 protein: CAAGDSPYEQYF
J gene: TRBJ2-7; clone size: once; D gene: TRBD1; V gene: TRBV5-1; CDR3 DNA: TGCGCCAGCAGCTTGGGTCCGGGACAGGGGACCCACGAGCAGTACTTC; CDR3 protein: CASSLGPGQGTHEQYF
J gene: TRBJ1-5; clone size: -; D gene: TRBD1; V gene: TRBV28; CDR3 DNA: TGTGCCAGCAGTTTTTGGGCACAGGGGGCTGGGCAGCCCCAGCATTTT; CDR3 protein: CASSFWAQGAGQPQHF
J gene: TRBJ2-1; clone size: -; D gene: -; V gene: TRBV2; CDR3 DNA: TGTGCCAGCAGTGAACACCCAACAGGGTCTGAGCAGTTCTTC; CDR3 protein: CASSEHPTGSEQFF
J gene: TRBJ1-1; clone size: -; D gene: -; V gene: TRBV5-1; CDR3 DNA: TGCGCCAGCAGCTTTGCGGAACCGGCCAATGAAGCTTTCTTT; CDR3 protein: CASSFAEPANEAFF
J gene: TRBJ2-5; clone size: -; D gene: -; V gene: TRBV2; CDR3 DNA: TGTGCCAGCAGTGACAGGGGTGCGGAGACCCAGTACTTC; CDR3 protein: CASSDRGAETQYF
J gene: TRBJ1-2; clone size: -; D gene: -; V gene: TRBV25-1; CDR3 DNA: TGTGCCAGCAGTATGACAGGTAGTGCCTATGGCTACACCTTC; CDR3 protein: CASSMTGSAYGYTF
J gene: TRBJ2-7; clone size: -; D gene: -; V gene: TRBV7-8; CDR3 DNA: TGTGCCAGCAGTTATGGGAACCGGACTTCGCGCTCCTACGAGCAGTACTTC; CDR3 protein: CASSYGNRTSRSYEQYF
J gene: TRBJ2-7; clone size: -; D gene: -; V gene: TRBV7-9; CDR3 DNA: TGTGCCAGCAGCGGAACCCACGAGCAGTACTTC; CDR3 protein: CASSGTHEQYF
J gene: TRBJ2-7; clone size: -; D gene: TRBD1; V gene: TRBV7-8; CDR3 DNA: TGTGCCAGCAGCTCCACCGCCGGGACAGAGAACTACGAGCAGTACTTC; CDR3 protein: CASSSTAGTENYEQYF
J gene: TRBJ1-3; clone size: -; D gene: -; V gene: TRBV28; CDR3 DNA: TGTGCCAGCAGACCACAGGGCTCTGGAAACACCATATATTTT; CDR3 protein: CASRPQGSGNTIYF
J gene: TRBJ2-7; clone size: -; D gene: -; V gene: TRBV28; CDR3 DNA: TGTGCCAGCAGTTTAGCAGGGTACACGTACGAGCAGTACTTC; CDR3 protein: CASSLAGYTYEQYF
J gene: TRBJ1-2; clone size: -; D gene: TRBD1; V gene: TRBV9; CDR3 DNA: TGTGCCAGCAGCGGACTACTATCTGGACAGGGTTCGTCCGGCTACACCTTC; CDR3 protein: CASSGLLSGQGSSGYTF
J gene: TRBJ2-7; clone size: -; D gene: -; V gene: TRBV5-1; CDR3 DNA: TGCGCCAGCAGCTTGTGGCAGGGAATGAACTACGAGCAGTACTTC; CDR3 protein: CASSLWQGMNYEQYF
J gene: TRBJ2-2; clone size: -; D gene: TRBD1; V gene: TRBV6-6; CDR3 DNA: TGTGCCAGCAGCGCGACAGGGGGCCCCAACACCGGGGAGCTGTTTTTT; CDR3 protein: CASSATGGPNTGELFF
J gene: TRBJ2-1; clone size: -; D gene: TRBD2; V gene: TRBV28; CDR3 DNA: TGTGCCAGCAGTTTCCGGACTAGCTTCGGTGAGCAGTTCTTC; CDR3 protein: CASSFRTSFGEQFF
J gene: TRBJ2-7; clone size: -; D gene: -; V gene: TRBV1; CDR3 DNA: TGCACCAGCAGCGATACCGTAGCTACCTACGAGCAGTACTTC; CDR3 protein: CTSSDTVATYEQYF
J gene: TRBJ2-1; clone size: -; D gene: -; V gene: TRBV15; CDR3 DNA: TGTGCCACCAGCAGATTTTCAGACTACAATGAGCAGTTCTTC; CDR3 protein: CATSRFSDYNEQFF
J gene: TRBJ2-2; clone size: -; D gene: TRBD1; V gene: TRBV19; CDR3 DNA: TGTGCCGGCAGGGGGCTCGGGACCGGGGAGCTGTTTTTT; CDR3 protein: CAGRGLGTGELFF
J gene: TRBJ2-5; clone size: -; D gene: TRBD1; V gene: TRBV28; CDR3 DNA: TGTGCCAGCAGGGGACAGGTTAGGGAGACCCAGTACTTC; CDR3 protein: CASRGQVRETQYF
J gene: TRBJ1-1; clone size: -; D gene: -; V gene: TRBV7-8; CDR3 DNA: TGTGCCAGCAGCCAGGGCGGGACTGAAGCTTTCTTT; CDR3 protein: CASSQGGTEAFF
J gene: TRBJ2-7; clone size: -; D gene: -; V gene: TRBV6-1; CDR3 DNA: TGTGCCAGCAGTGAAGCGGGGACTCTCTCCTACGAGCAGTACTTC; CDR3 protein: CASSEAGTLSYEQYF
J gene: TRBJ2-2; clone size: -; D gene: TRBD1; V gene: TRBV11-2; CDR3 DNA: TGTGCCAGCAGCTTGGGGACAGGGGGTACCGGGGAGCTGTTTTTT; CDR3 protein: CASSLGTGGTGELFF
J gene: TRBJ1-2; clone size: once; D gene: -; V gene: TRBV5-6; CDR3 DNA: TGTGCCAGCAGCGTCCAGGATTGGGGCTACACCTTC; CDR3 protein: CASSVQDWGYTF
J gene: TRBJ2-1; clone size: -; D gene: -; V gene: TRBV28; CDR3 DNA: TGTGCCATCAGGGGAAGTGTGGCTAGCTCCTACAATGAGCAGTTCTTC; CDR3 protein: CAIRGSVASSYNEQFF
J gene: TRBJ2-3; clone size: -; D gene: TRBD2; V gene: TRBV28; CDR3 DNA: TGTGCCAGCAGCTCTAGCGGGACCCTAACCACAGATACGCAGTATTTT; CDR3 protein: CASSSSGTLTTDTQYF
J gene: TRBJ1-2; clone size: -; D gene: -; V gene: TRBV28; CDR3 DNA: TGTGCCAGCAGTTTCCTACTGACCCTTTATGGCTACACCTTC; CDR3 protein: CASSFLLTLYGYTF
J gene: TRBJ1-1; clone size: -; D gene: -; V gene: TRBV9; CDR3 DNA: TGTGCCAGCAGCGTAACCGGGGTTGGTGAAGCTTTCTTT; CDR3 protein: CASSVTGVGEAFF
J gene: TRBJ2-5; clone size: once; D gene: TRBD1; V gene: TRBV11-2; CDR3 DNA: TGTGCCAGCAGCCTGGGACAGGAGAGGTACTTC; CDR3 protein: CASSLGQERYF
J gene: TRBJ2-6; clone size: -; D gene: TRBD1; V gene: TRBV5-5; CDR3 DNA: TGTGCCAGCAGCTCGTGGACAGGGAAGTACTCTGGGGCCAACGTCCTGACTTTC; CDR3 protein: CASSSWTGKYSGANVLTF
J gene: TRBJ2-7; clone size: -; D gene: -; V gene: TRBV7-9; CDR3 DNA: TGTGCCAGCAGCCCCCCGGGCCTGGGCTACGAGCAGTACTTC; CDR3 protein: CASSPPGLGYEQYF
J gene: TRBJ2-5; clone size: -; D gene: -; V gene: TRBV6-5; CDR3 DNA: TGTGCCAGCAGTCGCCCCCCAGAGACCCAGTACTTC; CDR3 protein: CASSRPPETQYF
J gene: TRBJ2-7; clone size: -; D gene: -; V gene: TRBV6-1; CDR3 DNA: TGTGCCAGCACCGACCGGGGTACACTAGGCGAGCAGTACTTC; CDR3 protein: CASTDRGTLGEQYF
J gene: TRBJ1-1; clone size: -; D gene: TRBD1; V gene: TRBV14; CDR3 DNA: TGTGCCAGCAGCCAACCAGGGGGGACAGGCGCAAGACCGGGAGAAGCTTTCTTT; CDR3 protein: CASSQPGGTGARPGEAFF
J gene: TRBJ1-2; clone size: few; D gene: -; V gene: TRBV2; CDR3 DNA: TGTGCCAGCAGTGATTTCACCTTC; CDR3 protein: CASSDFTF
J gene: TRBJ2-7; clone size: -; D gene: TRBD1; V gene: TRBV30; CDR3 DNA: TGTGCCCGACAGGGAAAAAGCTACGAGCAGTACTTC; CDR3 protein: CARQGKSYEQYF
J gene: TRBJ2-1; clone size: -; D gene: -; V gene: TRBV27; CDR3 DNA: TGTGCCAGCAGTTTAATAGCTGGAGAGACTCACGAGCAGTTCTTC; CDR3 protein: CASSLIAGETHEQFF
J gene: TRBJ1-3; clone size: -; D gene: -; V gene: TRBV29-1; CDR3 DNA: TGCAGCGTTACCCGGACTGGAAACACCATATATTTT; CDR3 protein: CSVTRTGNTIYF
J gene: TRBJ2-1; clone size: once; D gene: TRBD2; V gene: TRBV29-1; CDR3 DNA: TGCAGCGTGGATACTAGCGGGGGATACAATGAGCAGTTCTTC; CDR3 protein: CSVDTSGGYNEQFF
J gene: TRBJ2-7; clone size: -; D gene: -; V gene: TRBV2; CDR3 DNA: TGTGCCAGCAGTAAAGGGGGACACTCTGGGGACGAGCAGTACTTC; CDR3 protein: CASSKGGHSGDEQYF
J gene: TRBJ2-7; clone size: -; D gene: -; V gene: TRBV6-5; CDR3 DNA: TGTGCCAGCAGTTACCTTGCGGTAGGCCACGAGCAGTACTTC; CDR3 protein: CASSYLAVGHEQYF
J gene: TRBJ1-1; clone size: few; D gene: -; V gene: TRBV25-1; CDR3 DNA: TGTGCCAGCAGTGACCTCCGGAACACTGAAGCTTTCTTT; CDR3 protein: CASSDLRNTEAFF